What follows describes a single T cell receptor beta chain. Its target is unknown. One end of the junction varies from germline; a read error may be responsible. Using RNA template, CDR3s of TCR alpha and beta were amplified with iRepertoire arm-PCR. One-step reverse transcription and amplification started from around 100-400 ng of tissue mRNA or PBMC total RNA. TCRdb called the multiplex PCR reads again in MiXCR, with one record for every CDR3 protein. The repertoire holds roughly 200,000 distinct CDR3 sequences, with more than 25% as singletons. The CDR3 contains 18 residues. The V gene's germline CDR1 is SNHLY and CDR2 FYNNEI. This sample was taken from a study of glioma-infiltrating T cells. General study points: Only very few CDR3 sequences appeared in both tissue and blood. Above-expected tissue-blood divergence occurred in all gliomas, most in low-grade ones.

This receptor was identified in a human donor with low-grade glioma or glioblastoma, undergoing nonglioma brain surgery, or in good health (not recorded which). The chain uses TRBV2 and TRBJ2-7; TRBD2 agrees at 14 bases. The sample taken for sequencing was glioma tissue, nonneoplastic brain tissue, or PBMCs (not recorded which). CDR3 amino acids: CASSEYWTSGRWPYEKCF. DNA for the CDR3: TGTGCCAGCAGTGAATACTGGACTAGCGGGAGGTGGCCCTACGAGAAGTGCTTC.